The T cell receptor beta chain described here comes from a study of T cell repertoires in cytomegalovirus infection. General study findings and limits: Ex vivo responses were dominated by HLA-C-restricted CMV-specific TCR beta clonotypes.

This clonotype was seen many times. Its target is unknown. This CDR3 region has 15 residues. Germline CDR1 reads SSHAT; CDR2 reads FNYEAQ (reference sequence). Deletions cut 1 base from V and 2 bases from J, with 9 bases between. Each CDR3 protein gets one entry after TCRdb re-called the reads with MiXCR. The sample shows fewer than 550,000 distinct CDR3 sequences, around a quarter of them seen only once. The sequence derives from a human donor in good health (CMV status not recorded). Some clones in this sample may be carry-over from other donors' samples. This chain joins TRBV7-7 and TRBJ2-1; TRBD1 or TRBD2 may be the D gene (6 bases each). The sample consisted of PBMCs. The CDR3 DNA sequence: TGTGCCAGCAGCTTAGAGGGGGGACCCTACAATGAGCAGTTCTTC. It yields the protein CASSLEGGPYNEQFF.